A few counts support the clone carrying this TCR beta chain. The data originate from a study of blood T cell repertoires in COVID-19. V trimming: 6 bases; J trimming: 8 bases; junction bases outside the gene matches: 5. Germline-derived CDR1 and CDR2 are MNHEY and SVGAGI. The CDR3 consists of 12 residues. Data came from immunoSEQ multiplex PCR; TCRdb stores just in-frame clones and leaves some out. The repertoire holds just under 350,000 clones, with under 95% as singletons. This chain joins TRBV6-5 and TRBJ1-2; TRBD1 agrees at 8 bases. This sequence originates from a woman aged 18-29 years who had recovered from COVID-19. The sequenced material came from peripheral blood. This CDR3 reads CASSLDREGYTF. DNA for the CDR3: TGTGCCAGCAGCTTGGACAGGGAAGGCTACACCTTC.